This T cell receptor beta chain was recorded in a study of cytomegalovirus exposure and HLA in healthy donors. Study findings and constraints: Later analysis suggested most CMV-associated TCR beta chains were HLA-restricted.

CDR1 SGHRS and CDR2 YFSETQ come from the germline V gene. This CDR3 contains 16 residues. Trimming left V 4 bases short and J 3 bases short, with 20 bases between. Vbeta (60) and Jbeta (13) primers were used in the PCR. Profiling relied on immunoSEQ multiplex PCR, and the TCRdb table lists in-frame clones only, not all of them. This table holds about 200,000 clones, 78% found once. As regards this clone: Its antigen remains unidentified.

The sequencing sample was made of PBMCs. This clonotype was obtained from a male donor in good health and CMV-seronegative. The chain is built from TRBV5-1 and TRBJ2-7, with D possibly TRBD1 on 6 matching bases. CDR3 amino acids: CASSPLRGVNNYEQYF. Here the CDR3 DNA reads TGCGCCAGCAGCCCCCTCAGGGGCGTGAATAACTACGAGCAGTACTTC. The full variable domain, in which reference TRBV5-1 and TRBJ2-7 provide the parts outside the CDR3, is KAGVTQTPRYLIKTRGQQVTLSCSPISGHRSVSWYQQTPGQGLQFLFEYFSETQRNKGNFPGRFSGRQFSNSRSEMNVSTLELGDSALYLCASSPLRGVNNYEQYFGPGTRLTVT.